This T cell receptor beta chain was recorded in a study of T cells after posttransplantation cyclophosphamide. Notes on the study in general: Donor CD8+ memory clones often dominated recipient blood repertoires at later times. Recipient CMV seropositivity and CMV reactivation strongly tracked TRB clonality. Tissue-infiltrating T cells from skin or gut overlapped little with blood T cells.

Generated by immunoSEQ multiplex PCR, the TCRdb table keeps only in-frame clones and is missing some. The sample holds roughly 30,000 clones, 91% seen once. The CDR3 totals 16 residues. CDR1 LGHNA and CDR2 YNFKEQ come from the germline V gene. Trimming pared 4 bases from V and 0 bases from J, leaving 13 bases between. Cells defined as naive were viable CD3+CD4+ or CD3+CD8+ and CCR7+CD45RA+CD45RO-CD95-CD27+CD28+. Regarding this clone: The antigen remains undetermined.

The gene calls are TRBV4-2 and TRBJ1-3, with D perhaps TRBD1 (5 bases). The TCR was taken from a man younger than 45 in good health and a related stem cell transplant donor. Sequenced input: naive CD4+ T cells sorted from blood. The CDR3 sequence: CASSPQDSSSGNTIYF. As DNA, the CDR3 is TGTGCCAGCAGCCCACAAGACAGCAGCTCTGGAAACACCATATATTTT.